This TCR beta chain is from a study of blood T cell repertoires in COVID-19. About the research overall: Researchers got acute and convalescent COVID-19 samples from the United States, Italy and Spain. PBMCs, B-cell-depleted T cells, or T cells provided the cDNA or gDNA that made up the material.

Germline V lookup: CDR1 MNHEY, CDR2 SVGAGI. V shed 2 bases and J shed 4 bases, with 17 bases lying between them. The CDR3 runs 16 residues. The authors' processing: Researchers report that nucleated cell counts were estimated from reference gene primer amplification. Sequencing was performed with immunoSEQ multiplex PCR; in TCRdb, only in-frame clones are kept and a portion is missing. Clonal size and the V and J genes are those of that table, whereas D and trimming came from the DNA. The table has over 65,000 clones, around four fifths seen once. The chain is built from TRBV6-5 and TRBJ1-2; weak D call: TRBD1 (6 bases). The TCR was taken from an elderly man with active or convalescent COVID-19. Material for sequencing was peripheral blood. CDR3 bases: TGTGCCAGCAGTTACGGGGACACCGCCGCCCTCTATGGCTACACCTTC. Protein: CASSYGDTAALYGYTF.